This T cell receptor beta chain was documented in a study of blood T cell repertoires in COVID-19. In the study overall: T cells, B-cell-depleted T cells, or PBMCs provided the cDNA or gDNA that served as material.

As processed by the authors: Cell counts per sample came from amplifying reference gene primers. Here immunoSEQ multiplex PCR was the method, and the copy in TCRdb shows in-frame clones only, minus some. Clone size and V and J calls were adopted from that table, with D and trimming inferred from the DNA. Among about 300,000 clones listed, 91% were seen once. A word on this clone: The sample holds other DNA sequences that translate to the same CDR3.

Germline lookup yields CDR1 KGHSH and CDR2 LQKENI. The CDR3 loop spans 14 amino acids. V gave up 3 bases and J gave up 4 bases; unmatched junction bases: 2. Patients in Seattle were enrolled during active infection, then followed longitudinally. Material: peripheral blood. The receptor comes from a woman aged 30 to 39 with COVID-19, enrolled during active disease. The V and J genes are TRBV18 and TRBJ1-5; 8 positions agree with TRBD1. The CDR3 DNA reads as TGTGCCAGCTCACCTGGACAGGGAAATCAGCCCCAGCATTTT. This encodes CASSPGQGNQPQHF.